Listed below are T cell receptor beta chains from one sample, sequenced in a study of T-cell memory formation after mild COVID-19. One entry per CDR3 protein, called by TCRdb with MiXCR from the 5' RACE reads. This sample has 310,000 or so distinct CDR3 sequences; roughly 15% occur once, and the top ten carry roughly 22%. The sequenced sample was PBMCs or a T cell subset sorted from them (not recorded which). The receptors here all came from a man aged 18-30 years who had mild COVID-19 (a few samples of this study predate the infection). Cell type and time point are not known. The CDR3 runs from the conserved cysteine through the conserved F or W. A D gene is named only where the DNA matches it firmly. The size field is filled for only some rows; it gives once, few, many or a size class.

D: TRBD1
size: many
J: TRBJ2-4
V: TRBV18
DNA: TGTGCCAGCTCAACGGGACAGGGAAAAAACATTCAGTACTTC
CDR3: CASSTGQGKNIQYF

D: TRBD1
size: few
J: TRBJ2-3
V: TRBV5-6
DNA: TGTGCCAGCAGCTTTCAGGGGGCACCAGATACGCAGTATTTT
CDR3: CASSFQGAPDTQYF

D: NA
size: few
J: TRBJ1-5
V: TRBV27
DNA: TGTGCCAGCAGTTTTCAAGGGCACACCCTCGAAAGCAATCAGCCCCAGCATTTT
CDR3: CASSFQGHTLESNQPQHF

D: NA
size: few
J: TRBJ1-5
V: TRBV5-1
DNA: TGCGCCAGCAGCCCGGACACTAGCAATCAGCCCCAGCATTTT
CDR3: CASSPDTSNQPQHF

D: NA
size: NA
J: TRBJ1-6
V: TRBV5-6
DNA: TGTGCCAGCAGCTTTGGTCATCCCCCTTCACCCCTCCACTTT
CDR3: CASSFGHPPSPLHF

D: NA
size: few
J: TRBJ2-7
V: TRBV4-1
DNA: TGCGCCAGCAGCCAAGTACAGGGTGGCCCCTACGAGCAGTACTTC
CDR3: CASSQVQGGPYEQYF

D: TRBD2
size: many
J: TRBJ2-5
V: TRBV5-1
DNA: TGCGCCAGCAGCCCGGGACTAGCCCAAGAGACCCAGTACTTC
CDR3: CASSPGLAQETQYF

D: NA
size: NA
J: TRBJ1-1
V: TRBV28
DNA: TGTGCCACCCACGTTTATGGGACGAACACTGAAGCTTTCTTT
CDR3: CATHVYGTNTEAFF

D: NA
size: NA
J: TRBJ1-4
V: TRBV20-1
DNA: TGCAGTGCTAGAGTGCTTGCCTCAGAAGGGAAACTGTTTTTT
CDR3: CSARVLASEGKLFF

D: TRBD2
size: NA
J: TRBJ2-1
V: TRBV9
DNA: TGTGCCAGCAGCGTAGAAGCGGGGGGTATGAATGAGCAGTTCTTC
CDR3: CASSVEAGGMNEQFF

D: TRBD1
size: few
J: TRBJ1-4
V: TRBV12-3/TRBV12-4
DNA: TGTGCCAGCAGTTCCCTGGACAGGGGGCGTGAAAAACTGTTTTTT
CDR3: CASSSLDRGREKLFF

D: NA
size: NA
J: TRBJ1-5
V: TRBV10-3
DNA: TGTGCCATCAGTGAAGGCAGTTATCAGCCCCAGCATTTT
CDR3: CAISEGSYQPQHF

D: NA
size: few
J: TRBJ2-7
V: TRBV10-2
DNA: TGCGCCAGCAAAGAGAATCCAACCTACGAGCAGTACTTC
CDR3: CASKENPTYEQYF

D: TRBD2
size: NA
J: TRBJ2-1
V: TRBV20-1
DNA: TGCAGTGCTACAGGGACTAGTTTAAGACCTTCCAATGAGCAGTTCTTC
CDR3: CSATGTSLRPSNEQFF

D: NA
size: NA
J: TRBJ2-1
V: TRBV2
DNA: TGTGCCAGCAGTGTCCCTAGCGCTTCTTCCTACAATGAGCAGTTCTTC
CDR3: CASSVPSASSYNEQFF

D: NA
size: NA
J: TRBJ1-3
V: TRBV7-9
DNA: TGTGCCAGCAGCCCAGGGGCCCTAGACACCATATATTTT
CDR3: CASSPGALDTIYF

D: TRBD1
size: NA
J: TRBJ2-3
V: TRBV24-1
DNA: TGTGCCACGTCCGGGACAGGCTCGGGCACAGATACGCAGTATTTT
CDR3: CATSGTGSGTDTQYF

D: TRBD2
size: few
J: TRBJ2-3
V: TRBV10-3
DNA: TGTGCCATCAGTAGGACTAGCACCACAGATACGCAGTATTTT
CDR3: CAISRTSTTDTQYF

D: TRBD2
size: medium-sized
J: TRBJ2-3
V: TRBV20-1
DNA: TGCAGTGCTAGCCAAAGAACTAGCGGGACAGATACGCAGTATTTT
CDR3: CSASQRTSGTDTQYF

D: NA
size: NA
J: TRBJ2-5
V: TRBV7-9
DNA: TGTGCCAGCAGCTTAGGAGACAGTAGCCAAGAGACCCAGTACTTC
CDR3: CASSLGDSSQETQYF

D: NA
size: few
J: TRBJ2-7
V: TRBV18
DNA: TGTGCCAGCTCACCACCTTCCAAGACAGCTTTGGGCGAGCAGTACTTC
CDR3: CASSPPSKTALGEQYF

D: TRBD1
size: few
J: TRBJ2-7
V: TRBV20-1
DNA: TGCAGTGCTAGTCCCCCGGGGGACAGGGGGCTGTCGGGACAGTACTTC
CDR3: CSASPPGDRGLSGQYF

D: NA
size: once
J: TRBJ1-5
V: TRBV5-1
DNA: TGCGCCAGCTGTTTTTGCCGGGCCAACGGCAATCAGCCCCAGCATTTT
CDR3: CASCFCRANGNQPQHF

D: NA
size: few
J: TRBJ2-2
V: TRBV14
DNA: TGTGCCAGCAGCCAAGACGGTCTCATGGCTGGCGGGGAGCTGTTTTTT
CDR3: CASSQDGLMAGGELFF

D: NA
size: many
J: TRBJ2-3
V: TRBV7-2
DNA: TGTGCCAGCAGCTTCCCGCCGGGGGTAAGCACAGATACGCAGTATTTT
CDR3: CASSFPPGVSTDTQYF